This TCR beta chain was captured by sequencing in a study of post-analysis software for immune sequencing data. The TCR beta cDNA libraries contained unique molecular identifiers. The T cell input of roughly 0.95 to 10 million gave a few hundred thousand cDNA molecules. TCRdb re-called the PCR reads with MiXCR, one entry per CDR3 protein. The repertoire holds about 460,000 distinct CDR3 sequences, with less than 45% as singletons. Findings and caveats of the study: Controls showed lower frequencies than patients for a handful of TRBV segments, and TRBV5-6, TRBV5-1 and TRBV20-1 were among these.

There are a few counts of this clonotype. The antigen remains unidentified. The CDR3 has 16 residues. Looked up from germline, CDR1 is MNHNS and CDR2 is SASEGT. After removal of 1 base from V and 2 bases from J, the junction contained 7 bases not matched to a gene. Sequencing was carried out using blood. The V call is TRBV6-1, the J call TRBJ2-7, with 8 bases lining up with TRBD1. This TCR was sampled from a girl aged 5-17 years with multiple sclerosis. CDR3 DNA: TGTGCCAGCAGTGAAGTTTGGGGGACAGGAGCCTACGAGCAGTACTTC. Its protein product is CASSEVWGTGAYEQYF.